Shown below are 7 T cell receptor beta chains from a single sample sequenced in a study of CD8 T cells in ankylosing spondylitis. TCRdb recomputed calls from the 5' RACE reads with MiXCR, one row per CDR3 protein. Among some 140,000 distinct CDR3 sequences listed, roughly 7.7% were seen once. The specimen was synovial fluid, either unsorted or a sorted T cell fraction (not recorded which). The receptor set was obtained from a male donor with ankylosing spondylitis.

Many counts were recorded for this clonotype. The genes are TRBV20-1 and TRBJ2-3, with D perhaps TRBD1 or TRBD2 (5 bases each). The CDR3 runs 11 residues. CDR1 DFQATT and CDR2 SNEGSKA come from the germline V gene (reference sequence). Deletions cut 4 bases from V and 6 bases from J, with 8 bases between. In DNA, the CDR3 is TGCAGTGCTACCCGGGGCGATACGCAGTATTTT. Translating it yields CSATRGDTQYF.

A few counts support this clonotype. V is TRBV7-2 and J is TRBJ1-1, with a tentative D call TRBD1 (6 bases). V shed 1 base and J shed 8 bases, with 14 bases lying between them. The CDR3 is 14 amino acids. The germline CDR1 and CDR2 sequences are SGHTA and FQGNSA. The CDR3 DNA follows: TGTGCCAGCAGCTTAGTGGCCGGACAGACCGAAGCTTTCTTT. As protein: CASSLVAGQTEAFF.

This clonotype was detected many times. The chain is built from TRBV15 and TRBJ2-5; a weak D match, TRBD2 (5 bases). Germline CDR1 is LNHNV and CDR2 is YYDKDF (reference sequence). V was cut by 1 base and J by 2 bases, with 11 bases left in between. The CDR3 runs 15 residues. CDR3 residues: CATSRGRGNQETQYF. As DNA, the CDR3 is TGTGCCACCAGCAGAGGGAGAGGGAATCAAGAGACCCAGTACTTC.

This clonotype was observed at least ten times. The chain has TRBV3-1 and TRBJ2-5, with TRBD2 matching over 13 bases. J gave up 5 bases and V 5 bases, and 8 bases lay outside the gene matches. This CDR3 region has 16 residues. In germline, CDR1 is LGHDT, CDR2 YNNKEL (reference sequence). CDR3 in amino acids: CASSSGLAGNLETQYF. Written as DNA, the CDR3 is TGTGCCAGCAGCTCGGGACTAGCGGGAAATTTGGAGACCCAGTACTTC.

This clonotype was counted at least ten times. The J gene is TRBJ2-3, the V gene TRBV3-1, with D tentatively TRBD1 or TRBD2 (6 bases each). The CDR3 is 17 amino acids. V was pared by 0 bases and J by 5 bases, with 18 bases between. Germline assignment: CDR1 LGHDT and CDR2 YNNKEL (reference sequence). CDR3 sequence: CASSQDLRGARGDTQYF. The DNA for the CDR3 is TGTGCCAGCAGCCAAGATCTGAGGGGGGCCCGTGGAGATACGCAGTATTTT.

The sample holds a few counts of this clonotype. The rearrangement joins TRBV7-9 to TRBJ2-7; D remains ambiguous. CDR1 and CDR2 (germline): SEHNR, FQNEAQ (reference sequence). The CDR3 has 16 residues. Trimming removed 1 base from V and 5 bases from J, with 18 bases in between. The CDR3 here is CASSLEDAQSIHEQYF. Written as DNA, the CDR3 is TGTGCCAGCAGCTTAGAGGACGCCCAGTCAATTCACGAGCAGTACTTC.

Only a few counts were recorded for this clonotype. J is TRBJ1-1 and V is TRBV7-2, with TRBD1 as a possible D gene (6 bases). Trimming shortened V by 2 bases and J by 6 bases, and 10 bases separated the two germline ends. The length of the CDR3 is 13 residues. From germline, CDR1 is SGHTA and CDR2 FQGNSA. CDR3 sequence reads: CASSLSGVAEAFF. The CDR3 nucleotides are TGTGCCAGCAGCTTATCAGGGGTTGCTGAAGCTTTCTTT.